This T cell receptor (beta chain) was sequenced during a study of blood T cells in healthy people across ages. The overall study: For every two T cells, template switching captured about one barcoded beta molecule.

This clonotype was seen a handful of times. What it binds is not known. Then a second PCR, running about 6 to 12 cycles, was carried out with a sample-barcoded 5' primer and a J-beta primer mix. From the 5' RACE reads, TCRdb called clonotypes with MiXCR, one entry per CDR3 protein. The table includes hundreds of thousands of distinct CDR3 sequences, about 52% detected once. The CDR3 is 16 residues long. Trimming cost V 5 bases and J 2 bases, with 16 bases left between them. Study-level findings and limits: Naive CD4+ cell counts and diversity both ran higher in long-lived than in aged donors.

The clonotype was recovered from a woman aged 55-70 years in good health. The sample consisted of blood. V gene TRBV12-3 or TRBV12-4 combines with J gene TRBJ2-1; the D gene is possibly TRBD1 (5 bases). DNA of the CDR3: TGTGCCAGCAGTCCGGATGGGGCCGGTCCCTACAATGAGCAGTTCTTC. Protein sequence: CASSPDGAGPYNEQFF.